Following are 9 T cell receptor beta chains from one sample sequenced in a study of T cell clonality in common variable immunodeficiency. Here immunoSEQ multiplex PCR was the method, and the copy in TCRdb shows in-frame clones only, minus some. This repertoire holds fewer than 65,000 clones, and none appear only once. The sample was peripheral blood mononuclear cells. These receptors were taken from a person aged 18-70 years in good health.

This clone was seen at least ten times. The sequence runs out 3 residues before the end of the CDR3; the remainder is reconstructed from the germline J gene. The genes are TRBV6-2 or TRBV6-3 and TRBJ1-1, with 7 bases identical to TRBD1. Trimming at V came to 2 bases and at J to 0 bases, leaving 6 bases not matched to a gene. Germline assignment: CDR1 MNHEY and CDR2 SVGEGT. The CDR3 runs 16 residues. The sequenced part of the CDR3 DNA is TGTGCCAGCAGTTACCCCAGGACAGGCCTGAACACTGAA. This sequence encodes CASSYPRTGLNTE. The entire CDR3 reads CASSYPRTGLNTEAFF.

Details on this clone: A much larger clone differs by one base, so this may be a read error. The read ends 3 residues shy of where the CDR3 ends; the end is completed using the germline J gene. The chain has TRBV6-4 and TRBJ2-7; TRBD1 agrees at 10 bases. There are 17 residues in the CDR3. Germline values: CDR1 MRHNA, CDR2 SNTAGT. The CDR3 bases that were read are TGTGCCACCAGTGACAAGGCCGGACAGGGGGTCCCCTACGAG. It specifies CATSDKAGQGVPYE. From start to end, the CDR3 is CATSDKAGQGVPYEQYF.

This clone was counted at least ten times. The sequence runs out 3 residues before the end of the CDR3; the remainder is reconstructed from the germline J gene. The chain employs TRBV4-1 and TRBJ2-3; 7 positions match TRBD1. The CDR3 extends over 16 amino acids. The ends lost 4 bases at V and 0 bases at J; junction bases unmatched: 7. Germline values: CDR1 MGHRA, CDR2 YSYEKL. The CDR3 sequence is CASSPTDRVSTDTQYF. CDR3 bases read: TGCGCCAGCAGCCCCACTGACAGGGTTAGCACAGATACG.

The sample holds many counts of this clone. The CDR3 reads CASSVQGRIYEQYF. CDR3 DNA, as far as it was read: TGTGCCAGCAGTGTACAGGGGAGGATCTACGAG. The genes are TRBV6-1 and TRBJ2-7; a possible D gene is TRBD1 (7 bases). Read sequence stops 3 residues before the CDR3 end, and the germline J gene provides the missing end. V was pared by 4 bases and J by 3 bases, with 13 bases between. Germline CDR1 is MNHNS and CDR2 is SASEGT. The length of the CDR3 is 14 residues.

This clone turned up a few times. Just one base apart from a much larger clone, this may be a read error. The read gets to within 3 residues of the CDR3 end, and the germline J gene fills in the rest. The chain is built from TRBV30 and TRBJ2-3; a possible D gene is TRBD2 (6 bases). The CDR3 loop spans 13 amino acids. From germline, CDR1 is GTSNPN and CDR2 SVGIG (reference sequence). The CDR3 bases that were read are TGTGCCTGGAGTGGGGGAGGCGGGCAGCCG. It codes for CAWSGGGGQP. The entire CDR3 reads CAWSGGGGQPQYF.

As concerns this clone: The sequenced fragment ends 3 residues before the CDR3 boundary, so the rest is inferred from the germline J gene. This rearrangement joins TRBV19 to TRBJ1-4; the D gene is possibly TRBD1 (5 bases). This CDR3 has 16 amino acids. In germline, CDR1 is LNHDA, CDR2 SQIVND (reference sequence). Incomplete CDR3 DNA: TGTGCCAGTAGTATTTTGTCGAGATCTGGGGCCAACGTA. Residues: CASSILSRSGANV. The full-length CDR3 reads as CASSILSRSGANVLFF.

This clone was recorded many times. Read sequence stops 3 residues before the CDR3 end, and the germline J gene provides the missing end. The chain is built from TRBV10-3 and TRBJ2-1; TRBD2 is a possible D gene (6 bases). Germline loops: CDR1 ENHRY, CDR2 SYGVKD. Trimming took 6 bases from V and 6 from J, leaving 6 bases between them. CDR3 length: 11 amino acids. The CDR3 reads CAIRGLNEQFF. The sequenced part of the CDR3 DNA is TGTGCCATCAGGGGACTCAATGAG.

In this sample, this clone turned up many times. The CDR3 goes on 3 residues after the read ends, and that part is filled in from the germline J gene. The rearrangement links TRBV19 to TRBJ2-3; D remains unclear. There are 11 residues in the CDR3. Germline CDR1 LNHDA, CDR2 SQIVND (reference sequence). V dropped 7 bases and J dropped 1 base, with 3 bases sitting between them. CDR3 loop: CASKGTDTQYF. The covered CDR3 bases are TGTGCCAGTAAGGGCACAGATACG.

This clone was seen at least ten times. The CDR3 extends 3 residues past the end of the read, so its final part is completed from the germline J gene. This chain links TRBV18 with TRBJ2-3; D not resolved. Trimming stripped 3 bases from V and 6 bases from J, with 4 bases between. The CDR3 totals 11 residues. Germline CDR1 KGHSH, CDR2 LQKENI. CDR3 DNA, as far as it was read: TGTGCCAGCTCACCGAGGGATACG. It is translated as CASSPRDT. The whole CDR3 sequence reads CASSPRDTQYF.